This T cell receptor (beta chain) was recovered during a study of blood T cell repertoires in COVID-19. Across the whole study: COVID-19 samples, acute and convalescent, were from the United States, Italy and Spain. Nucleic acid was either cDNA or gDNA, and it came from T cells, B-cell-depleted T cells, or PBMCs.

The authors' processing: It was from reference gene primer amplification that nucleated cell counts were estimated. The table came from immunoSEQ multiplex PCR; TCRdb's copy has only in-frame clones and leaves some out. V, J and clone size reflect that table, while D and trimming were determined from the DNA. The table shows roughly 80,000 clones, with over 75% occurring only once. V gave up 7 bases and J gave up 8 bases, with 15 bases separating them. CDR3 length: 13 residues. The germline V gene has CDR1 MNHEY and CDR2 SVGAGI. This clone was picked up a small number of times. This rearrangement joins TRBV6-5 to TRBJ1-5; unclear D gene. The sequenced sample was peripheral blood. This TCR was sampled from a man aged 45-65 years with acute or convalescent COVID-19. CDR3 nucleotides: TGTGCCAGCACAACGGGGTTAAGCGAGCCCCAGCATTTT. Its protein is CASTTGLSEPQHF.